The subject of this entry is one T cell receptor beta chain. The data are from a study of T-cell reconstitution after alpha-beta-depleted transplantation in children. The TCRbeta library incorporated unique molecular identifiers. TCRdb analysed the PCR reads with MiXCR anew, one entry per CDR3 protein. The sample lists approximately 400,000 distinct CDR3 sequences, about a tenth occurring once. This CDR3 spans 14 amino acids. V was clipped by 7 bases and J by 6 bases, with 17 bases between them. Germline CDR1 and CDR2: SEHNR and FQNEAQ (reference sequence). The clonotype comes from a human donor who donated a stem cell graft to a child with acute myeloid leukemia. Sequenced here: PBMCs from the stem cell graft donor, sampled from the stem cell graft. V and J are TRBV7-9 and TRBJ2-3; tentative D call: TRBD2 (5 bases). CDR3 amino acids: CASTREDFQDTQYF. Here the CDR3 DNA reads TGTGCCAGCACCCGTGAGGACTTTCAGGATACGCAGTATTTT.